The T cell receptor beta chain under discussion was sequenced for a study of cytomegalovirus exposure and HLA in healthy donors. Study in general: HLA-typed donors contributed some 77 million unique TCRs, which were held in an early data release.

Use of 60 Vbeta and 13 Jbeta primers characterized the PCR. Authors' methods: Unique TCR beta chains numbered about 79 million in a later analysis, with about 9.9 million shared. The data were produced by immunoSEQ multiplex PCR, yet TCRdb's version contains in-frame clones alone and is incomplete. Clone size and the V and J calls come from that table; the DNA yielded D and trimming. The sample yields around 130,000 clones, roughly 88% seen once. The V end was cut by 5 bases, the J end by 2 bases, with 13 bases between. Germline loops: CDR1 SNHLY, CDR2 FYNNEI. The CDR3 loop spans 15 amino acids. V is TRBV2 and J is TRBJ1-5; D is perhaps TRBD1 (5 bases). Source material: PBMCs. The TCR originated in a boy aged 10-17 years in good health and CMV-seronegative. CDR3 in amino acids: CASSKGRGGNQPQHF. CDR3 sequence (DNA): TGTGCCAGCAGTAAAGGGCGGGGGGGCAATCAGCCCCAGCATTTT.